This record looks at one T cell receptor (beta chain) sequence and its context. Its antigen has not been determined. No much larger clonotype is one base removed from it; base qualities were not supplied. The record originates from a study of blood T cell repertoires in COVID-19 (dated by TCRdb to 2018 to 2020). Concerning the study at large: Samples covering the acute and convalescent phases of COVID-19 were provided by collaborators in the United States, Italy and Spain. The dataset comprised deeply sampled blood TCRbeta repertoires from subjects exposed to, actively infected with, or recovered from COVID-19. The prospective study material was composed of cDNA or gDNA derived from T cells, B-cell-depleted T cells, or PBMCs. The samples were drawn from two sources: the first 160 participants of the ongoing ImmuneRACE study, and 950 to 1,500 subjects contributed by 6 global collaborators. The repertoires were released in a freely available public database intended as a resource for research on the immune response to SARS-CoV-2. A de-identified subject ID, COVID-19 status, age in years and sex were almost always included in the sample metadata. Where available, HLA class I and class II types were obtained from metadata supplied by the sample provider rather than from assay-based typing. What the work shows at the level of the full study, not this receptor alone: The amount of clinical and demographic metadata varied by source and participant and was provided uncurated.

The CDR3 measures 13 amino acids from cysteine to phenylalanine. CDR3 DNA only is kept here, 39 bases in frame from base 1. As encoded in the germline V gene, CDR1 is KGHDR while CDR2 is SFDVKD. Here V drops 6 bases and J drops 9 bases, and the junction holds 4 bases not matched to any gene. TCRbeta CDR3 regions were amplified from genomic DNA using the immunoSEQ Assay, a bias-controlled multiplex PCR. The authors' pipeline ran thus. Nucleated cell counts per sample were estimated from amplification of reference gene primers within the assay. To quantify the absolute abundance of each unique TCRbeta CDR3 rearrangement, sequence reads were collapsed and filtered. For each sample, productive Simpson clonality was calculated as the square root of Simpson's diversity index across productive rearrangements. TCRdb stores this immuneACCESS table with in-frame sequences only. Part of the clones is absent; in the studies checked, under half of the shortfall reflects unresolved V genes, and no reason is known for the rest. The V and J calls and clone size are taken from that table; D and trimming were inferred from the DNA. The sample profile shows roughly 300,000 clones; over 75% of them were found once. The top ten hold around 8% of the sample.

Samples from volunteer blood donors who had recovered from COVID-19 were contributed by a second Seattle source. The collaborating institutions used their own protocols to collect whole blood in K2EDTA tubes. Collaborator samples were shipped for TCRbeta analysis as frozen whole blood, isolated PBMCs, or DNA extracted from either sample type. Rearrangement joined TRBV24-1 to TRBJ2-1, and TRBD1 aligns with 10 junction nucleotides. The TCR sequence derives from a woman between 45 and 60 years old who had recovered from COVID-19. Sequenced input: peripheral blood. The CDR3 here reads CATSSTGGREQFF. The sequence in DNA is TGTGCCACCAGTTCGACAGGGGGCCGTGAGCAGTTCTTC.